A single T cell receptor (beta chain) is shown here with its context. This clone was observed a single time. No antigen is known for it. Base quality data are lacking; no much larger clone is found one base away. This record comes from a study of cytomegalovirus exposure and HLA in healthy donors listed by TCRdb under 2017. Background on the whole study: In an earlier analysis of roughly 590 of the donors, 250 to 300 Gb of sequence data and 117 million unique TCR beta sequences from 150 million to 200 million T cells were reported. A later analysis re-analyzed previously published TCR beta repertoires from several hundred donors and added high-resolution HLA genotyping to study TCR occurrence patterns. About five DR-DQ haplotypes were handled as single units for association and clustering because linkage in the cohort was strong. All discovery cohort repertoires had been generated using a single sequencing platform. Among the roughly 390 genotyped donors, approximately 77% belonged to the genetic ancestry cluster associated with self-reported Caucasian donors. A later genetic analysis used genome-wide SNP genotypes for about 65% of the roughly 670 donors, treating that subset as a discovery cohort. The study aimed to test whether cataloging public T cell receptors could reveal signatures of past pathogen exposure. Typing coverage differed by locus: A, B, C, DRB1 and DQB1 were typed in about 629-640 donors, DQA1 in approximately 520, DPA1 in around 580, and DPB1 in 400 to 490. HLA typing covered class I and class II loci at four-digit resolution. High-throughput TCR immunosequencing, statistical association of individual TCRs with disease status, and machine learning were combined to predict cytomegalovirus infection status. In addition to the first cohort of several hundred subjects, a separate validation cohort of under 150 different subjects was used. Alongside the repertoire data, information on donor age, sex, ethnicity and CMV serostatus was compiled. On average, around 240,000 unique TCR beta nucleotide sequences were sequenced per donor among 398 genotyped donors of the cohort, with approximately 18% of those sequences being non-productive. In the later analysis, no new phenotypic data were used to find candidate immune exposures; instead, reliance was placed on TCR beta sequences and their occurrence across donors. The study used immunosequencing to profile the T cell repertoires of under 700 subjects and linked those repertoires to cytomegalovirus serostatus. An earlier analysis of 500 to 650 of the donors applied high-throughput TCR beta sequencing to assess whether each TCR beta V gene segment acted as functional or pseudogenic. An early release that covered about 600 HLA-typed donors contained approximately 300 gigabases of sequencing data and 75 million to 100 million unique TCR sequences. General conclusions and limits of the study: The classifier was reported to diagnose cytomegalovirus status with high specificity and sensitivity in both the original and validation cohorts. CMV serostatus was the only immune exposure information available for the cohort. Linkage disequilibrium might explain the correlated functional status among segregating V segments, but an unknown experimental factor could not be excluded. Specific HLA alleles were associated with 15,000 to 20,000 TCR beta sequences at a false discovery rate of 0.05 in a later analysis. A cluster of highly shared sequence variants was judged likely to be a technical artifact of the sequencing pipeline. In vitro tests confirmed that three of the cytomegalovirus-associated TCR beta chains recognize cytomegalovirus antigens. In a later analysis, HLA-associated TCR beta chains showed more clonal expansion and lower generation probabilities than non-associated chains that were equally common. Most CMV-associated TCR beta chains appeared to be HLA-restricted in a later analysis, and the HLA associations seemed to be driven largely by CMV exposure. Across donors, most TCR sequences were observed very rarely, whereas some public TCRs were present in many individuals. Roughly uniform sequencing depth across donors was assumed in presence/absence analyses, although this assumption may not hold. According to a later analysis, TCR association rates differed among HLA loci, with DRB1 alleles showing the most associated TCRs and HLA-C alleles showing the fewest. In this cohort, only TCR beta chains were sequenced, and detectable features were limited by the absence of alpha or paired-chain data. A further reported finding was that TCR beta sequences accurately predicted the HLA-A and HLA-B alleles for most subjects in the first cohort. According to a later analysis, parvovirus B19, influenza, CMV and Epstein-Barr virus appeared linked to several top co-occurrence clusters. It was suggested by the authors that the approach could potentially be generalized to other disease states and immunological phenotypes. In a later genetic analysis, fewer N-insertions in productive TCRs were reported among donors in an Asian-associated ancestry cluster than the roughly 700-donor mean. In an earlier analysis of about 540 of the donors, most TCR beta V segments were observed in productive rearrangements about 87% or about 30% of the time, broadly matching IMGT annotations. HLA typing was unavailable for some donors at each locus, so association tests used only the typed subset. When HLA alleles, especially DR and DQ, strongly co-occurred, attributing TCR associations to individual alleles was difficult. The study gave a list of 150 to 200 TCR beta chains associated with cytomegalovirus. An association between a missense DCLRE1C variant and V-gene and J-gene trimming of TCR beta chains was found in a later genetic analysis and replicated in an independent cohort. Because counts were too low, roughly 16 rarely observed V segments, including chromosome 9 orphons, were excluded from the earlier analysis of 587 of the donors.

The cohort was made up of 500 to 800 healthy bone marrow donors. All cohort members were sampled while nominally healthy, although unrecorded immune exposures were likely present. The donor tested CMV seropositive and was one of the 289 seropositive cohort members. A peripheral blood sample was collected from each donor, and TCR beta sequencing was performed on peripheral blood mononuclear cells. Genomic DNA extraction from the blood cell samples was performed with the Qiagen DNeasy Blood Extraction Kit. The library was made by the immunoSEQ multiplex PCR assay. For the multiplex PCR, a mixture combining 60 forward primers for TCR Vbeta segments and 13 reverse primers for TCR Jbeta segments was used. A multiplex PCR assay on genomic DNA amplified the CDR3 region of rearranged TCR beta genes. On the Illumina HiSeq System, the amplified TCR beta libraries were sequenced as 87-base-pair reads. Per the original workflow: Across the 670 or so repertoires, a later analysis counted approximately 83 million unique TCR beta chains, 8.5 million to 12 million of which were shared by at least two donors. Raw reads were error-corrected and collapsed into unique sequences with a nearest-neighbor algorithm that merged closely related sequences to remove PCR and sequencing errors. Alignment of CDR3 sequences to IMGT reference sequences was used to assign V, D and J gene segments. Each retained sequence needed at least a six-nucleotide match to both a V gene segment and a J gene segment. A rearrangement counted as productive if the CDR3 had no stop codons and remained in frame with V and J, and every other rearrangement counted as non-productive. Following IMGT convention, CDR3 was defined as the stretch from the second conserved V-encoded cysteine up to the conserved J-encoded phenylalanine. Sequences without an unambiguous match to a single V gene segment were excluded from the earlier analysis of a few hundred of the donors. An earlier analysis of about 590 of the donors classified V segments as functional when productive rearrangements were above 56.7% and as segregating when the standard deviation between donors was above 5%. A statistical classification framework was built for diagnosing cytomegalovirus status from the catalog of TCR beta chain sequences. In a later analysis, TCR nucleotide sequences were compared against IMGT/GENE-DB human TR gene sequences so that V and J genes could be assigned. A later analysis assigned CDR3 sequences and most-parsimonious VDJ recombination scenarios with the TCRdist pipeline. In a later analysis, every TCR beta chain was defined by the combination of its CDR3 amino acid sequence and its V-gene family, and reads without a unique V-gene family were dropped. A later analysis removed roughly 590 highly shared, low-generation-probability nucleotide sequences to deal with suspected cross-contamination and a sequencing artifact. For each public chain, a later analysis derived a clonal expansion index from normalized ranks of inferred template counts within each repertoire. In a later analysis, generation probabilities were computed using a VDJ recombination model fitted to out-of-frame rearrangements, and the results were checked against IGoR. In a later analysis, TCR-TCR, TCR-HLA and TCR-CMV co-occurrence was scored with hypergeometric tests, and a repertoire-size bias correction was applied to TCR pairs. To estimate false discovery rates, a later analysis permuted the HLA or CMV assignments 20 times. In a later analysis, co-occurring TCRs were grouped using DBSCAN, with TCRdist sequence similarity added in when clustering inside HLA-allele-positive subsets. Co-occurrence clustering excluded repertoires with fewer than 30,000 or more than 120,000 public chains, plus five with anomalous nucleotide sharing. TCRdb provides this immuneACCESS table in a form limited to in-frame rearrangements. Some clones are lacking; in checked studies, under half of them reflect an unresolved V gene, and why the rest are absent is not known. That table furnishes V, J and clone size, whereas the DNA furnished D and trimming. The sample includes about 300,000 clones, with roughly 89% observed a single time. The ten largest make up around 4% of the sample.

Source material: PBMCs. This receptor was obtained from a man between 40 and 49 years old in good health and CMV-seropositive.

The DNA reads as follows: TGTGCCAGCAGCTCCGGGACTAGCGGGACCTACCGGCTTGATGAGCAGTTCTTC. It encodes CASSSGTSGTYRLDEQFF. Recombination connected TRBV27 to TRBJ2-1, and 13 junction bases match TRBD2. Spanning cysteine to phenylalanine, the CDR3 consists of 18 amino acids. Only the CDR3 DNA stays, 54 bases, in frame from base 1. Here V drops 6 bases and J drops 8 bases, and the junction holds 16 bases not matched to any gene. The germline V gene (reference sequence) gives CDR1 as MNHEY and CDR2 as SMNVEV.